One sample yielded the 14 T cell receptor beta chains listed below, sequenced in a study of shared clonotypes between healthy human individuals (dated by TCRdb to 2018 to 2021). The method was the immunoSEQ multiplex PCR assay. TCRdb mirrors the immuneACCESS table, restricted to in-frame sequences. Some clones are absent from its copies; in checked studies, under half trace to an unresolved V gene, and the reason for the others is unknown. Recorded for this sample are over a million clones; approximately 68% of them occurred a single time. The ten biggest clones cover about 1.5% of the sample. Sequences were obtained from memory CD4+ T cells sorted from blood. According to the study, the label for this sample's cell subset or site signals: CD45RA-negative fraction. Source of these receptors: a young man in good health.

This chain connects TRBV6-6 to TRBJ1-4; 8 bases match TRBD1. CDR1 and CDR2 from the germline V gene are MNHNY and SVGAGI (reference sequence). This CDR3 region has 15 residues. V was clipped by 4 bases and J by 5 bases; unmatched bases: 6. The CDR3 coding sequence is TGTGCCAGCAGTTTCGGACAGGGTGGGAATGAAAAACTGTTTTTT. Protein sequence: CASSFGQGGNEKLFF.

The chain links TRBV28 to TRBJ2-5, with TRBD2 as a possible D gene (6 bases). V lost 3 bases and J 13 bases, leaving 12 bases between the germline ends. CDR1 and CDR2 (germline): MDHEN, SYDVKM. The CDR3 is made up of 11 amino acids. The CDR3 loop reads CASSLRQGGYF. Here the CDR3 DNA reads TGTGCCAGCAGTTTGAGGCAGGGAGGGTACTTC. Based on the CDR3 plus reference TRBV28 and TRBJ2-5, the full variable domain is DVKVTQSSRYLVKRTGEKVFLECVQDMDHENMFWYRQDPGLGLRLIYFSYDVKMKEKGDIPEGYSVSREKKERFSLILESASTNQTSMYLCASSLRQGGYFGPGTRLLVL.

This rearrangement joins TRBV7-8 to TRBJ2-2; 10 bases match TRBD2. The CDR3 extends over 15 amino acids. Germline V gives CDR1 SGHVS, CDR2 FQNEAQ. Germline trimming cut 4 bases from V and 4 bases from J; bases unmatched to any gene: 3. CDR3 nucleotide sequence: TGTGCCAGCAGCTGGACTAGCGGAGGCACCGGGGAGCTGTTTTTT. It is translated as CASSWTSGGTGELFF.

V and J are TRBV19 and TRBJ1-2; possibly TRBD1 for D (5 bases). This CDR3 is 14 amino acids long. Germline values: CDR1 LNHDA, CDR2 SQIVND (reference sequence). Trimming took off 7 bases at V and 5 bases at J, with 17 bases between the two ends. CDR3 nucleotide sequence: TGTGCCAGTATCCCAGGGAAGGGGATATATGGCTACACCTTC. Amino acid sequence: CASIPGKGIYGYTF.

The CDR3 DNA reads TGTGCCTGGGGTAGCGGGAGCACAGATACGCAGTATTTT. Encoded protein: CAWGSGSTDTQYF. The chain links TRBV30 to TRBJ2-3; 7 positions agree with TRBD2. This CDR3 has 13 amino acids. V shed 5 bases, J shed 0 bases, and the junction held 2 bases outside the gene matches. From germline, CDR1 is GTSNPN and CDR2 SVGIG (reference sequence).

The J gene is TRBJ1-1, the V gene TRBV25-1; D is unresolved. V gave up 8 bases and J gave up 4 bases, with 17 bases separating them. This CDR3 spans 14 amino acids. CDR1 MGHDK and CDR2 SYGVNS come from the germline V gene. Here the CDR3 DNA reads TGTGCCAGCGGGAGAGAAGGTTTAGGCACTGAAGCTTTCTTT. Protein product: CASGREGLGTEAFF.

The sample holds a few counts of this clone. This chain connects TRBV28 to TRBJ1-2; a possible D gene is TRBD1 (5 bases). The CDR3 has 12 residues. Germline values: CDR1 MDHEN, CDR2 SYDVKM. V lost 8 bases, J lost 4 bases, and 11 bases lay in between. The CDR3 nucleotides are TGTGCCAGCTCGATCCAGGGCTATGGCTACACCTTC. This sequence encodes CASSIQGYGYTF.

The rearrangement joins TRBV5-4 to TRBJ2-5; TRBD2 aligns across 10 bases. The germline CDR1 and CDR2 sequences are SGHNT and YYREEE (reference sequence). After removal of 2 bases from V and 2 bases from J, the junction contained 6 bases not matched to a gene. The CDR3 runs to 16 residues. CDR3 in amino acids: CASSLAGGWSQETQYF. CDR3 bases: TGTGCCAGCAGCTTAGCGGGGGGGTGGTCTCAAGAGACCCAGTACTTC. Looking up the rest from reference TRBV5-4 and TRBJ2-5 gives the full variable domain: ETGVTQSPTHLIKTRGQQVTLRCSSQSGHNTVSWYQQALGQGPQFIFQYYREEENGRGNFPPRFSGLQFPNYSSELNVNALELDDSALYLCASSLAGGWSQETQYFGPGTRLLVL.

V gene TRBV6-1 combines with J gene TRBJ1-1; TRBD1 agrees at 7 bases. From germline, CDR1 is MNHNS and CDR2 SASEGT. This CDR3 comprises 15 residues. With V trimmed by 8 bases and J by 11 bases, 20 bases remained unmatched. CDR3 DNA sequence: TGTGCCAGCTTCCTTGGAATCCTTGTCCTAGGGGGCGCTTTCTTT. Translation gives CASFLGILVLGGAFF.

This clone was counted a single time. The chain uses TRBV28 and TRBJ2-5, with TRBD2 matching 15 bases. V dropped 5 bases and J dropped 5; count of bases not matched to a gene: 6. This CDR3 comprises 16 residues. Germline CDR1 MDHEN, CDR2 SYDVKM. The CDR3 sequence is CASSTGLAGGVETQYF. The CDR3 nucleotides read TGTGCCAGCAGTACCGGACTAGCGGGGGGGGTGGAGACCCAGTACTTC.

This clone was found many times. The rearrangement uses TRBV2 and TRBJ2-2, with TRBD1 as a possible D gene (6 bases). CDR1 is SNHLY and CDR2 is FYNNEI in the germline V gene. This CDR3 spans 13 amino acids. V lost 7 bases and J lost 6, with 12 bases in between. The CDR3 is CASKEGVPGELFF. CDR3 sequence (DNA): TGTGCCAGCAAAGAGGGGGTCCCCGGGGAGCTGTTTTTT.

The chain recombines TRBV6-1 with TRBJ2-1, with D perhaps matching TRBD2 (6 bases). Trimming stripped 2 bases from V and 8 bases from J, with 13 bases between. Germline CDR1 is MNHNS and CDR2 is SASEGT. This CDR3 is built from 14 residues. DNA for the CDR3: TGTGCCAGCAGTGAATACGGGAGATATGATGAGCAGTTCTTC. This sequence encodes CASSEYGRYDEQFF.

The rearrangement uses TRBV5-4 and TRBJ2-6, with 10 bases aligning to TRBD2. Germline trimming cut 0 bases from V and 0 bases from J; bases unmatched to any gene: 3. Per germline, CDR1 SGHNT and CDR2 YYREEE (reference sequence). The CDR3 is 18 residues long. CDR3 loop: CASSLGSSGGSGANVLTF. The CDR3 coding sequence is TGTGCCAGCAGCTTGGGATCTAGCGGGGGCTCTGGGGCCAACGTCCTGACTTTC. The full variable domain, completed using reference TRBV5-4 and TRBJ2-6, is ETGVTQSPTHLIKTRGQQVTLRCSSQSGHNTVSWYQQALGQGPQFIFQYYREEENGRGNFPPRFSGLQFPNYSSELNVNALELDDSALYLCASSLGSSGGSGANVLTFGAGSRLTVL.

This sequence joins TRBV29-1 and TRBJ2-3, with D possibly matching TRBD2 (6 bases). Trimming took off 5 bases at V and 1 base at J, with 10 bases between the two ends. This CDR3 spans 13 amino acids. Germline-derived CDR1 and CDR2 are SQVTM and ANQGSEA. The CDR3: CSVQGLGTDTQYF. The CDR3 DNA sequence: TGCAGCGTTCAGGGACTGGGCACAGATACGCAGTATTTT.